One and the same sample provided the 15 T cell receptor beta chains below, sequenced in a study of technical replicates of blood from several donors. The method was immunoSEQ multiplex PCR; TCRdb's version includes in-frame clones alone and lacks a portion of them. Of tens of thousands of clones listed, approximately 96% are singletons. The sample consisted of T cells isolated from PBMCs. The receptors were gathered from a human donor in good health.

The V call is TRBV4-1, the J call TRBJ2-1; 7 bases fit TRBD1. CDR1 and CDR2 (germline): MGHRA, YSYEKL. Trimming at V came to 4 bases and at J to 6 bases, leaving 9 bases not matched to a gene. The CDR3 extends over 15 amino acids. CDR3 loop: CASSPGQRGSNEQFF. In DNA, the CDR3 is TGCGCCAGCAGCCCGGGACAGAGAGGTTCCAATGAGCAGTTCTTC.

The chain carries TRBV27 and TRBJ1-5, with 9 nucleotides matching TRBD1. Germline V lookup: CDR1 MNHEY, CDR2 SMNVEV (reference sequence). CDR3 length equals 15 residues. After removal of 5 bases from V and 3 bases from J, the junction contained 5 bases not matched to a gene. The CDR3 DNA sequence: TGTGCCAGCAGTGAGGGACAGGGTCCCAATCAGCCCCAGCATTTT. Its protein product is CASSEGQGPNQPQHF.

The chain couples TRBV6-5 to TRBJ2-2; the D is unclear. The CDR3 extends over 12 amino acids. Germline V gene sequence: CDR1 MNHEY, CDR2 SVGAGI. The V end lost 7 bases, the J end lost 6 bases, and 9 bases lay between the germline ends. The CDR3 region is CASTSTAGELFF. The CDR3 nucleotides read TGTGCCAGCACATCAACGGCCGGGGAGCTGTTTTTT.

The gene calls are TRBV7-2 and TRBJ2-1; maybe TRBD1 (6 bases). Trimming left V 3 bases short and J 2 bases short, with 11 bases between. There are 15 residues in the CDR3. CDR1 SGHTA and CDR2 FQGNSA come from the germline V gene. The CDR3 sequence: CASSFPGQAYNEQFF. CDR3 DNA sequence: TGTGCCAGCAGCTTCCCGGGACAAGCCTACAATGAGCAGTTCTTC. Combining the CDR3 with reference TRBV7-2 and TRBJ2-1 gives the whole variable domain GAGVSQSPSNKVTEKGKDVELRCDPISGHTALYWYRQSLGQGLEFLIYFQGNSAPDKSGLPSDRFSAERTGGSVSTLTIQRTQQEDSAVYLCASSFPGQAYNEQFFGPGTRLTVL.

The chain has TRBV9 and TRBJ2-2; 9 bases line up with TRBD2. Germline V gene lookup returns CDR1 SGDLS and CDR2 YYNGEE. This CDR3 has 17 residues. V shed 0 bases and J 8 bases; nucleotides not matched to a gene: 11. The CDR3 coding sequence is TGTGCCAGCAGCGTAGAAGGGGCGGGAGGGTTAACAGGGGAGCTGTTTTTT. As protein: CASSVEGAGGLTGELFF.

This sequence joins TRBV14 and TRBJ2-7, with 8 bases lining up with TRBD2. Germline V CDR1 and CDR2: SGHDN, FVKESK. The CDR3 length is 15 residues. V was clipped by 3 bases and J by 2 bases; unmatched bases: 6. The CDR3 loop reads CASSQWREATYEQYF. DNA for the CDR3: TGTGCCAGCAGCCAGTGGCGGGAGGCTACCTACGAGCAGTACTTC.

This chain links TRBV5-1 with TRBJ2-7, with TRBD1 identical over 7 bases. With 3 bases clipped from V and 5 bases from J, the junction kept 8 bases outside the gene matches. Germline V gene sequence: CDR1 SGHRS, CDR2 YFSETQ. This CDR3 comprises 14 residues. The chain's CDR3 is CASSSDRERDEQYF. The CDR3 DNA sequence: TGCGCCAGCAGCTCCGACAGGGAAAGGGACGAGCAGTACTTC.

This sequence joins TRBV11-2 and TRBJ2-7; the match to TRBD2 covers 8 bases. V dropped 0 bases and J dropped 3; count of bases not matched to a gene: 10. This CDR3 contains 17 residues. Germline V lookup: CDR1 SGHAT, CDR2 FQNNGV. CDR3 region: CASSLDLLAGGYYEQYF. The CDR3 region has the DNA TGTGCCAGCAGCTTAGATCTTCTGGCGGGAGGCTACTACGAGCAGTACTTC.

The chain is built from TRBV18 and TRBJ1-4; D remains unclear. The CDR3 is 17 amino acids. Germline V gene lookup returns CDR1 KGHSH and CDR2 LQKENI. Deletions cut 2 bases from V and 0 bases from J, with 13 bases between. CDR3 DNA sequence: TGTGCCAGCTCACCAGCAAACACCCAAGCAACTAATGAAAAACTGTTTTTT. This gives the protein CASSPANTQATNEKLFF.

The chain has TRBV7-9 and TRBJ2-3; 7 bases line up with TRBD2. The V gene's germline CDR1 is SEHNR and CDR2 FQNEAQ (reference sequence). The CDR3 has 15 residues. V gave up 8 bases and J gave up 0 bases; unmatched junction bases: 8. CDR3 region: CASGYGTISTDTQYF. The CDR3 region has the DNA TGTGCCAGCGGCTACGGGACTATAAGCACAGATACGCAGTATTTT. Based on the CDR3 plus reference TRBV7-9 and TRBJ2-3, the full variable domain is DTGVSQNPRHKITKRGQNVTFRCDPISEHNRLYWYRQTLGQGPEFLTYFQNEAQLEKSRLLSDRFSAERPKGSFSTLEIQRTEQGDSAMYLCASGYGTISTDTQYFGPGTRLTVL.

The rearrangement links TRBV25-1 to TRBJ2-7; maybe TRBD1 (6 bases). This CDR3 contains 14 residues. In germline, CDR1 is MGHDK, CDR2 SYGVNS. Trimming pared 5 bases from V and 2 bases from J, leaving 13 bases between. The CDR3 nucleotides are TGTGCCAGCAGTCTCCAGGGGTATACCTACGAGCAGTACTTC. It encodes CASSLQGYTYEQYF.

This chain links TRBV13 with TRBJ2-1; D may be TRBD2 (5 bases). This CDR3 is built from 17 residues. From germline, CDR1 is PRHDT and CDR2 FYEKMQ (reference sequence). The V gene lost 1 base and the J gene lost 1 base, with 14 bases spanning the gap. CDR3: CASSLAQAGRSYNEQFF. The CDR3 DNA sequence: TGTGCCAGCAGCTTAGCCCAGGCGGGCCGTTCCTACAATGAGCAGTTCTTC.

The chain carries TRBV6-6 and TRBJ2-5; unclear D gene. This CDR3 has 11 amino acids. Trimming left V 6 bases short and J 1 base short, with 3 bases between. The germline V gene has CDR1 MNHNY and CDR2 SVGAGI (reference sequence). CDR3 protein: CASSRQETQYF. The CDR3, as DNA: TGTGCCAGCAGCCGCCAAGAGACCCAGTACTTC.

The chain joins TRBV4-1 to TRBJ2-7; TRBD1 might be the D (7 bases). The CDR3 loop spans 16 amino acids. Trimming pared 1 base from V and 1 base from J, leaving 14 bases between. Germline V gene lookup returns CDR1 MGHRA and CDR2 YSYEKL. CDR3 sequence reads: CASSQALAGGSYEQYF. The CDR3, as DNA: TGCGCCAGCAGCCAAGCTTTGGCAGGGGGGTCCTACGAGCAGTACTTC.

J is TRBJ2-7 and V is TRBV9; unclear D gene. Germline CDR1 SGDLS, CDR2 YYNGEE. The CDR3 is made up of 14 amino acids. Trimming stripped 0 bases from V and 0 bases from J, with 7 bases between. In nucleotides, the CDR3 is TGTGCCAGCAGCGTAGCCATTAGCTCCTACGAGCAGTACTTC. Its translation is CASSVAISSYEQYF.